The 20 T cell receptor beta chains presented below share a single source sample, sequenced in a study of blood T cell repertoires in COVID-19. The method was immunoSEQ multiplex PCR; TCRdb's version includes in-frame clones alone and lacks a portion of them. Here the sample spans approximately 230,000 clones, approximately 86% being singletons. The sample consisted of peripheral blood. Receptors were obtained from an elderly man with acute or convalescent COVID-19.

This clone came up once. The rearrangement joins TRBV5-8 to TRBJ1-4; TRBD1 aligns across 8 bases. CDR1 and CDR2 from the germline V gene are SGHTS and YDEGEE. Losses at the gene ends were 1 base for V and 10 bases for J; bases not matched to a gene: 12. This CDR3 spans 16 amino acids. The CDR3 loop is CASSLRTGRGGGKLFF. Written as DNA, the CDR3 is TGTGCCAGCAGCTTGAGGACAGGGAGAGGGGGTGGAAAACTGTTTTTT. The full variable domain, with the rest looked up from reference TRBV5-8 and TRBJ1-4, is EAGVTQSPTHLIKTRGQQATLRCSPISGHTSVYWYQQALGLGLQFLLWYDEGEERNRGNFPPRFSGRQFPNYSSELNVNALELEDSALYLCASSLRTGRGGGKLFFGSGTQLSVL.

This CDR3 is CASSLDPDRENTEAFF. The CDR3 region has the DNA TGTGCCAGCAGCTTAGATCCGGACAGGGAGAACACTGAAGCTTTCTTT. The chain links TRBV11-3 to TRBJ1-1; 8 bases align to TRBD1. Trimming at V came to 0 bases and at J to 1 base, leaving 4 bases not matched to a gene. This CDR3 is 16 amino acids long. Germline V gene sequence: CDR1 SGHNT, CDR2 YENEEA.

This clone is a singleton in its sample. The chain recombines TRBV2 with TRBJ1-6, with 7 bases fitting TRBD1. This CDR3 is built from 17 residues. CDR1 is SNHLY and CDR2 is FYNNEI in the germline V gene. The J segment lost 0 bases and the V segment lost 6 bases, leaving 8 bases of the junction unmatched. The CDR3 DNA sequence: TGTGCCAGCAGGGTCCCGGGACAGAGCTCCTATAATTCACCCCTCCACTTT. This translates into CASRVPGQSSYNSPLHF.

The rearrangement uses TRBV5-1 and TRBJ1-1; D unresolved. Trimming cost V 4 bases and J 0 bases, with 7 bases left between them. Germline V gene lookup returns CDR1 SGHRS and CDR2 YFSETQ. This CDR3 has 13 residues. Here the CDR3 reads CASSGMVNTEAFF. The CDR3 coding sequence is TGCGCCAGCAGCGGCATGGTGAACACTGAAGCTTTCTTT.

This chain joins TRBV6-6 and TRBJ2-2; possibly TRBD2 for D (5 bases). Germline V lookup: CDR1 MNHNY, CDR2 SVGAGI (reference sequence). The CDR3 is 14 amino acids. Between the trimmed V and J ends, which lost 6 bases and 0 bases, there was a span of 8 bases. The CDR3 here is CASRRVANTGELFF. CDR3 nucleotide sequence: TGTGCCAGCAGGCGGGTCGCGAACACCGGGGAGCTGTTTTTT.

The chain links TRBV6-2 or TRBV6-3 to TRBJ1-4, with TRBD1 matching 10 bases. The CDR3 contains 14 residues. Per germline, CDR1 MNHEY and CDR2 SVGEGT. Unmatched junction bases numbered 5, after V lost 5 bases and J lost 8 bases. The CDR3 coding sequence is TGTGCCAGCAGTAACGGACAGGGGGAGGAAAAACTGTTTTTT. Protein product: CASSNGQGEEKLFF.

This chain links TRBV27 with TRBJ1-1; 9 bases fit TRBD1. CDR1 MNHEY and CDR2 SMNVEV come from the germline V gene (reference sequence). V lost 6 bases to trimming and J lost 4 bases; unmatched junction nucleotides: 12. The CDR3 runs 16 residues. The chain's CDR3 is CASSRTGASWSTEAFF. For the CDR3, the DNA is TGTGCCAGCAGCCGGACAGGGGCGAGTTGGAGCACTGAAGCTTTCTTT.

The gene calls are TRBV6-4 and TRBJ1-3; D is perhaps TRBD1 (5 bases). This CDR3 comprises 14 residues. Germline CDR1 is MRHNA and CDR2 is SNTAGT. V lost 11 bases, J lost 5 bases, and 19 bases lay in between. Here the CDR3 reads CARFLQDLRNTIYF. CDR3 in DNA: TGTGCCCGTTTCCTACAGGATCTTCGAAACACCATATATTTT.

This clone was observed once. The gene calls are TRBV6-2 or TRBV6-3 and TRBJ2-5; the match to TRBD2 covers 11 bases. This CDR3 comprises 16 residues. The germline V gene encodes CDR1 MNHEY and CDR2 SVGEGT. Trimming at V came to 1 base and at J to 4 bases, leaving 5 bases not matched to a gene. CDR3 amino acids: CASSYWLAGGLETQYF. CDR3 nucleotides: TGTGCCAGCAGTTACTGGCTAGCGGGGGGTCTAGAGACCCAGTACTTC.

Regarding this clone: The sample has other DNA sequences that encode this CDR3 too. The V and J genes are TRBV5-1 and TRBJ2-5; weak D call: TRBD1 (6 bases). CDR3 size: 13 residues. V lost 2 bases and J 3 bases, leaving 8 bases between the germline ends. Germline CDR1 is SGHRS and CDR2 is YFSETQ. The chain's CDR3 is CASSFAGEETQYF. The CDR3 DNA reads as TGCGCCAGCAGCTTCGCAGGGGAAGAGACCCAGTACTTC.

CDR3 in DNA: TGTGCCAGCAGCATGGGACTAGGGTACAATGAGCAGTTCTTC. It is translated as CASSMGLGYNEQFF. This chain uses TRBV13 with TRBJ2-1; 8 positions agree with TRBD2. The CDR3 loop spans 14 amino acids. The trim removed 5 bases at V and 4 bases at J, leaving 4 bases unmatched. From germline, CDR1 is PRHDT and CDR2 FYEKMQ (reference sequence). Looking up the rest from reference TRBV13 and TRBJ2-1 gives the full variable domain: AAGVIQSPRHLIKEKRETATLKCYPIPRHDTVYWYQQGPGQDPQFLISFYEKMQSDKGSIPDRFSAQQFSDYHSELNMSSLELGDSALYFCASSMGLGYNEQFFGPGTRLTVL.

This rearrangement joins TRBV19 to TRBJ2-2; unclear D gene. Germline-derived CDR1 and CDR2 are LNHDA and SQIVND (reference sequence). The CDR3 sequence is 14 residues long. The CDR3: CATRSHAHTGELFF. The DNA for the CDR3 is TGTGCTACGCGGTCCCATGCCCACACCGGGGAGCTGTTTTTT. Variable domain in full (rest from reference TRBV19 and TRBJ2-2): DGGITQSPKYLFRKEGQNVTLSCEQNLNHDAMYWYRQDPGQGLRLIYYSQIVNDFQKGDIAEGYSVSREKKESFPLTVTSAQKNPTAFYLCATRSHAHTGELFFGEGSRLTVL.

This clone was found a few times. The sample contains more than one DNA sequence encoding this CDR3. The rearrangement uses TRBV18 and TRBJ1-5; a possible D gene is TRBD1 (6 bases). The CDR3 extends over 15 amino acids. Germline CDR1 KGHSH, CDR2 LQKENI. The V gene lost 4 bases and the J gene lost 0 bases, with 10 bases spanning the gap. In nucleotides, the CDR3 is TGTGCCAGCTCACTTGGACAGAGTAGCAATCAGCCCCAGCATTTT. Amino acid sequence: CASSLGQSSNQPQHF.

This clone was detected only once. V usage is TRBV5-1 and J usage is TRBJ2-1, with D possibly TRBD2 on 6 matching bases. This CDR3 contains 13 residues. CDR1 and CDR2 from the germline V gene are SGHRS and YFSETQ. V dropped 0 bases and J dropped 10 bases, with 11 bases sitting between them. CDR3 region: CASSLDGGTEQFF. The CDR3, as DNA: TGCGCCAGCAGCTTGGATGGCGGGACGGAGCAGTTCTTC.

This clone was detected once. V usage is TRBV7-8 and J usage is TRBJ2-3, with TRBD2 identical over 13 bases. The germline V gene encodes CDR1 SGHVS and CDR2 FQNEAQ. V dropped 2 bases and J dropped 0; count of bases not matched to a gene: 5. There are 18 residues in the CDR3. The CDR3 nucleotides are TGTGCCAGCAGCTTAACGGGACTAGCGGGGATTAGCACAGATACGCAGTATTTT. Translated, it gives CASSLTGLAGISTDTQYF.

The chain combines TRBV6-4 with TRBJ1-1; no reliable D call. This CDR3 contains 14 residues. Germline V lookup: CDR1 MRHNA, CDR2 SNTAGT. V gave up 3 bases and J gave up 1 base, with 9 bases separating them. The CDR3 loop is CASSDWGGNTEAFF. CDR3 nucleotides: TGTGCCAGCAGTGATTGGGGAGGGAACACTGAAGCTTTCTTT.

The CDR3 here is CASSIANRAGELFF. The DNA of the CDR3 is TGTGCCAGTAGTATAGCCAACAGGGCCGGGGAGCTGTTTTTT. This chain joins TRBV19 and TRBJ2-2; weak D call: TRBD1 (6 bases). Germline CDR1 is LNHDA and CDR2 is SQIVND (reference sequence). The CDR3 loop spans 14 amino acids. The germline V and J ends were trimmed by 1 base and 6 bases, with 9 bases remaining between them.

The rearrangement joins TRBV7-3 to TRBJ2-1; 14 bases agree with TRBD2. Trimming removed 1 base from V and 4 bases from J; junction bases left unmatched: 3. CDR3 length: 17 residues. The germline CDR1 and CDR2 sequences are SGHTA and FQGTGA. CDR3 region: CASSLIGTSGSYNEQFF. The DNA for the CDR3 is TGTGCCAGCAGCTTAATCGGGACTAGCGGGAGTTACAATGAGCAGTTCTTC.

The chain links TRBV19 to TRBJ2-3; 13 bases are shared with TRBD2. After removal of 4 bases from V and 6 bases from J, the junction contained 10 bases not matched to a gene. Germline CDR1 and CDR2: LNHDA and SQIVND (reference sequence). The CDR3 is made up of 17 amino acids. CDR3 sequence: CASSRTSGSGGADTQYF. CDR3 DNA sequence: TGTGCCAGTAGTAGGACTAGCGGGAGTGGAGGGGCTGATACGCAGTATTTT.

The chain links TRBV28 to TRBJ1-2; D remains unclear. Germline lookup yields CDR1 MDHEN and CDR2 SYDVKM. V lost 6 bases and J 2 bases, leaving 10 bases between the germline ends. CDR3 length: 13 residues. The CDR3 region is CASSPAGNYGYTF. For the CDR3, the DNA is TGTGCCAGCAGCCCGGCAGGAAACTATGGCTACACCTTC.